This TCR beta chain was captured in a study of ipilimumab plus nivolumab after autologous stem cell transplantation. Study in general: DLBCL patients had primary refractory or relapsed disease. Study conclusions and caveats: The authors say TCR, Treg and microbiome findings warrant further study.

TCRdb's copy holds only in-frame clones and misses some; the assay was immunoSEQ multiplex PCR. The sample has about 24,000 clones; more than 70% are singletons. The CDR3 is 15 residues long. Trimming removed 6 bases from V and 6 bases from J; junction bases left unmatched: 9. Germline V gene data show CDR1 as MNHEY and CDR2 as SMNVEV (reference sequence). Ipilimumab, 1 mg/kg, started 14 to 28 days after autologous transplant. Dosing: nivolumab 3 mg/kg IV, weeks 1, 4, 7, 10, then every two weeks to week 26. Of note for this clone: Its cognate antigen is unknown.

The clonotype originates from a male donor with diffuse large B-cell lymphoma. The chain carries TRBV27 and TRBJ1-5; 9 bases fit TRBD1. The sequenced sample was PBMCs, obtained in a trial of ipilimumab plus nivolumab as post-transplant consolidation. This CDR3 reads CASRPQGANFQPQHF. In nucleotides, the CDR3 is TGTGCCAGCAGACCACAGGGGGCGAATTTTCAGCCCCAGCATTTT.